The source of this T cell receptor (beta chain) is a study of radiotherapy plus CTLA-4 blockade in lung cancer. In the study overall: Objective responses were seen in about a sixth of patients, disease control in over 25%. Study results and limitations: Dynamics of early blood T cell clones, together with interferon-beta, were reportedly the best predictors of response. TCR clones from tumors expanded in blood after radiotherapy plus ipilimumab.

The CDR3 covers 14 residues. V lost 0 bases to trimming and J lost 7 bases, with 13 bases between them. Germline CDR1 reads SGHNT; CDR2 reads YYREEE (reference sequence). CTLA-4 blockade with ipilimumab, together with focal radiation, was given to patients with chemo-refractory metastatic non-small-cell lung cancer. Turning to this clone: The antigen is not known.

Here immunoSEQ multiplex PCR was the method, and the copy in TCRdb shows in-frame clones only, minus some. The sample holds roughly 90,000 clones, about 86% seen once. The material was peripheral blood, obtained from a patient treated with radiotherapy plus ipilimumab. V is TRBV5-4 and J is TRBJ1-1; unclear D gene. The origin of this receptor is a human donor with non-small cell lung cancer that progressed on radiotherapy plus ipilimumab. The chain's CDR3 is CASSLGQAGGEAFF. In nucleotides, the CDR3 is TGTGCCAGCAGCTTGGGGCAGGCGGGCGGTGAAGCTTTCTTT. The variable domain in full, completed from reference TRBV5-4 and TRBJ1-1, reads ETGVTQSPTHLIKTRGQQVTLRCSSQSGHNTVSWYQQALGQGPQFIFQYYREEENGRGNFPPRFSGLQFPNYSSELNVNALELDDSALYLCASSLGQAGGEAFFGQGTRLTVV.